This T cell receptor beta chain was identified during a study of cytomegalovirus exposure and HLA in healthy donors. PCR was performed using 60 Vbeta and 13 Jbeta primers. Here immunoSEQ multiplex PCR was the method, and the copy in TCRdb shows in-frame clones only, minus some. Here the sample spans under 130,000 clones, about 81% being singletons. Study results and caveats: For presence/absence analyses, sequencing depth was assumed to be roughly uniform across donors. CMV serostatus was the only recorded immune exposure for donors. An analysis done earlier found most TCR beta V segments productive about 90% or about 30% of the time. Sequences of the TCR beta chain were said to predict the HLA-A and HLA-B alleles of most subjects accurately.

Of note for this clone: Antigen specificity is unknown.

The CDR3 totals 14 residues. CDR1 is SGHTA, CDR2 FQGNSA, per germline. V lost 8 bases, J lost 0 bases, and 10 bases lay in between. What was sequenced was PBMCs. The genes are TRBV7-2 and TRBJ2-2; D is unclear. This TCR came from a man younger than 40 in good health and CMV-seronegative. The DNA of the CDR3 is TGTGCCAGCGGCTCTCTTGCGAACACCGGGGAGCTGTTTTTT. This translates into CASGSLANTGELFF.